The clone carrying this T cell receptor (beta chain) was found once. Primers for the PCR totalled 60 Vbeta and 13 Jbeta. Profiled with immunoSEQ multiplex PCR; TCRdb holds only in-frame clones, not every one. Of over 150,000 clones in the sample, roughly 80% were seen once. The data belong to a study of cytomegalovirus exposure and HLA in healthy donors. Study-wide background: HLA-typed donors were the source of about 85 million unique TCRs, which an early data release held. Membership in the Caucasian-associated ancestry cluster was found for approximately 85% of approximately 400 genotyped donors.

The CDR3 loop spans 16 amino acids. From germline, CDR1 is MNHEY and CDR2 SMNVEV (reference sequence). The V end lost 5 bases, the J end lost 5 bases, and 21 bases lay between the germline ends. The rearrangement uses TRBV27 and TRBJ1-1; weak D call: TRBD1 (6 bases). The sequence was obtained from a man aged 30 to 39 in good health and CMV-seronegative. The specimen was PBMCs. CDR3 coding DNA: TGTGCCAGCAGTCCGCCTCAGGGGCCACTGGGGACTGAAGCTTTCTTT. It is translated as CASSPPQGPLGTEAFF.